These 2 T cell receptor beta chains came from one sample sequenced in a study of vaccination and CD4 T cells after COVID-19. Treatment specified: roughly 10-day PBMC culture with coronavirus spike peptide pools or control peptides (ViraFEST assay). Antigen specificity for these receptors is unknown. With the Oncomine TCR Beta short-read assay, DNA from cultured CD4+ T cells was sequenced. One entry per CDR3 protein results from TCRdb running MiXCR on the PCR reads. The profile shows fewer than 20,000 distinct CDR3 sequences, more than 45% of them singletons. Sample: CD4+ T cells from blood, cultured in vitro, taken before SARS-CoV-2 vaccination. These receptors were taken from a human donor who had recovered from COVID-19.

This clonotype showed up just once. This rearrangement joins TRBV18 to TRBJ2-3, with 11 bases fitting TRBD2. Germline CDR1 reads KGHSH; CDR2 reads LQKENI. The V and J ends lost 1 base and 0 bases, in that order; junction bases with no gene match: 6. CDR3 size: 18 residues. CDR3 sequence: CASSPLGTSGSSTDTQYF. DNA for the CDR3: TGTGCCAGCTCACCACTCGGGACTAGCGGCTCTAGCACAGATACGCAGTATTTT.

This clonotype was seen more than once but under ten times. The chain joins TRBV6-2 or TRBV6-3 to TRBJ1-2, with a tentative D call TRBD1 (5 bases). V was clipped by 7 bases and J by 0 bases, with 9 bases between them. CDR3 length: 13 residues. The germline CDR1 and CDR2 sequences are MNHEY and SVGEGT. The CDR3 DNA is TGTGCCAGCAACAAGGGGACTAACTATGGCTACACCTTC. It is translated as CASNKGTNYGYTF.